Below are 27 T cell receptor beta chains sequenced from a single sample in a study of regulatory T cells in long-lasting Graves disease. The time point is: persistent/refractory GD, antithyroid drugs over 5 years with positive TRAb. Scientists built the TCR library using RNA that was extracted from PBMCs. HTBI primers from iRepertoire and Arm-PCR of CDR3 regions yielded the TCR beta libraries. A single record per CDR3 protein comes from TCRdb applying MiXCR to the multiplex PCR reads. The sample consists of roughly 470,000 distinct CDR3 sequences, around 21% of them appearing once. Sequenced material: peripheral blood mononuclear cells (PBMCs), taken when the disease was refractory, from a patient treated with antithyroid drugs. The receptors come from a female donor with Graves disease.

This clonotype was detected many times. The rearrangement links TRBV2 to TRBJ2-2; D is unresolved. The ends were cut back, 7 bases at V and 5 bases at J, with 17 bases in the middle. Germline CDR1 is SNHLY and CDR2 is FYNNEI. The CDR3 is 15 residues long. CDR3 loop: CASKLTGLGTGELFF. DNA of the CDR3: TGTGCCAGCAAACTTACCGGCCTCGGGACCGGGGAGCTGTTTTTT. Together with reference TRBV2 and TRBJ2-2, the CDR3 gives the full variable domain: EPEVTQTPSHQVTQMGQEVILRCVPISNHLYFYWYRQILGQKVEFLVSFYNNEISEKSEIFDDQFSVERPDGSNFTLKIRSTKLEDSAMYFCASKLTGLGTGELFFGEGSRLTVL.

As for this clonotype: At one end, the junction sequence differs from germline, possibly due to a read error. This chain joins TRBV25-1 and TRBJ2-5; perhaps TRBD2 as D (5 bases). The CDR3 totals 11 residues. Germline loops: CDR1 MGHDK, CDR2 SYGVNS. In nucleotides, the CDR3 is TGTGCCAGCAGTCTGGGAGAGACCCAGCACTTC. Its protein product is CASSLGETQHF.

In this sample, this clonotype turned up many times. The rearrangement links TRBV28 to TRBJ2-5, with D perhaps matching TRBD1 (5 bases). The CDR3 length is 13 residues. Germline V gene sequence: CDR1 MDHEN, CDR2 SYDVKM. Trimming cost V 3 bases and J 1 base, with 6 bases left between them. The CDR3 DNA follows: TGTGCCAGCAGTTTGACAGTCCAAGAGACCCAGTACTTC. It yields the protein CASSLTVQETQYF.

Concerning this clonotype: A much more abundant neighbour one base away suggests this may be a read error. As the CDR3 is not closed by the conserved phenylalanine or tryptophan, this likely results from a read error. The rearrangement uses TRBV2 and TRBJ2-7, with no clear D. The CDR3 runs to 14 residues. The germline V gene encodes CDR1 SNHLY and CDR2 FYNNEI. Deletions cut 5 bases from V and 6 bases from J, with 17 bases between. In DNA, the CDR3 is TGTGCCAGCAGTTTGACCGAGTCGGCGGCCGAGCAGTACATC. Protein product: CASSLTESAAEQYI.

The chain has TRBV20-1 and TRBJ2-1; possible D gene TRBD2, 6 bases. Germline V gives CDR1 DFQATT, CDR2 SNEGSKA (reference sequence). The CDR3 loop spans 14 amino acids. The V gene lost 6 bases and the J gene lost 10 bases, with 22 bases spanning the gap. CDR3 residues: CSARVRTNADEQFF. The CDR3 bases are TGCAGTGCCCGAGTCCGGACTAACGCTGACGAGCAGTTCTTC.

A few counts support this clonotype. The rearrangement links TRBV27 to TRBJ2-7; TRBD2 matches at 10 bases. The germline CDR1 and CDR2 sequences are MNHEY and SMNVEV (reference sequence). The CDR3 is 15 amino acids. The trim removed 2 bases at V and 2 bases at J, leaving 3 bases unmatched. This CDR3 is CASSLTSGAAYEQYF. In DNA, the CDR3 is TGTGCCAGCAGTTTAACTAGCGGGGCCGCCTACGAGCAGTACTTC.

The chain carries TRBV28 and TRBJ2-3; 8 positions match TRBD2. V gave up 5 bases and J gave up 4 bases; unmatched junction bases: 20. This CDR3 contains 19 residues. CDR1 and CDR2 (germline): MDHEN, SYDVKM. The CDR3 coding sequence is TGTGCCAGCAGTCACCCAGATTATGGTCGGGAGGGCCATGCAGATACGCAGTATTTT. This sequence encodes CASSHPDYGREGHADTQYF.

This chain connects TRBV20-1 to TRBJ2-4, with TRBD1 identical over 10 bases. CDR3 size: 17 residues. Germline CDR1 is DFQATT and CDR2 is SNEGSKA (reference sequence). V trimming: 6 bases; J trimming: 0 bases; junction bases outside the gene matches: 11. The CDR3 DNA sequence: TGCAGTGCACTGCCGGGACAGGGGACTTTAGCCAAAAACATTCAGTACTTC. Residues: CSALPGQGTLAKNIQYF.

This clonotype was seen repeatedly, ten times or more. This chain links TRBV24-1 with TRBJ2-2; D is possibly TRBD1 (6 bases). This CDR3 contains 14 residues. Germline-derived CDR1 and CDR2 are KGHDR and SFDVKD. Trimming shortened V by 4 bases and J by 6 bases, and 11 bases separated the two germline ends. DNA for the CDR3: TGTGCCACCAGTGACACCACAGGGCCCGGGGAGCTGTTTTTT. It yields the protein CATSDTTGPGELFF.

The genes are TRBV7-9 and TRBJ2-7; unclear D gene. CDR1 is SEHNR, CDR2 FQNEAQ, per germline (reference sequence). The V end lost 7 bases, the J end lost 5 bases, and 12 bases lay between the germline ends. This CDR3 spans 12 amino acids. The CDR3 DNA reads TGTGCCAGCACCCCTGTCGGTGACGAGCAGTACTTC. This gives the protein CASTPVGDEQYF.

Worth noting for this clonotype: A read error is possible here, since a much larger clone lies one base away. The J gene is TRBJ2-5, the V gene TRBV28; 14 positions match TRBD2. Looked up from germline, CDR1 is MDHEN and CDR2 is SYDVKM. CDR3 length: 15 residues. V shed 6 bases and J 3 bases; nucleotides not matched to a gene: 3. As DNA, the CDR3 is TGTGCCAGCAGCCGGACTAGCGGGAGGAAAGAGACCCAGTACTTC. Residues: CASSRTSGRKETQYF.

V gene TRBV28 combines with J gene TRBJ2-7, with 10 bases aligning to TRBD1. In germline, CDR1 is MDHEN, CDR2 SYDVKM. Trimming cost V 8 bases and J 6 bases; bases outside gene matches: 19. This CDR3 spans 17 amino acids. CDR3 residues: CASDSRPGTGVYAEQYF. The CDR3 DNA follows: TGTGCCAGCGACTCCCGTCCGGGGACAGGGGTTTACGCCGAGCAGTACTTC.

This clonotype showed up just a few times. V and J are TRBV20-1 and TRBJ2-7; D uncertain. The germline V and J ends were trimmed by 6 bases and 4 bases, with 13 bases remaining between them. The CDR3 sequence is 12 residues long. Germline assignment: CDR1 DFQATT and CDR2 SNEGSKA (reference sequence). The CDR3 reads CSASEDRYEQYF. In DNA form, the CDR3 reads TGCAGTGCCTCAGAGGATAGGTACGAGCAGTACTTC.

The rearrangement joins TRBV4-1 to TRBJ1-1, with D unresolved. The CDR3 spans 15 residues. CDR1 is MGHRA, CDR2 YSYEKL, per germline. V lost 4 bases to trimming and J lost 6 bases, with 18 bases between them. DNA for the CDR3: TGCGCCAGCAGCCCAGGCGGTCGGCCGAGCTCTGAAGCTTTCTTT. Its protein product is CASSPGGRPSSEAFF.

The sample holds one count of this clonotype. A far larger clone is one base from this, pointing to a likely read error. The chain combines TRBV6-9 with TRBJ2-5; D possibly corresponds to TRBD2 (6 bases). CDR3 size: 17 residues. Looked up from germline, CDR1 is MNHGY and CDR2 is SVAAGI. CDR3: CAGSYGRASASWETQYF. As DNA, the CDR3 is TGTGCCGGCAGTTACGGGCGGGCTAGCGCAAGTTGGGAGACCCAGTACTTC.

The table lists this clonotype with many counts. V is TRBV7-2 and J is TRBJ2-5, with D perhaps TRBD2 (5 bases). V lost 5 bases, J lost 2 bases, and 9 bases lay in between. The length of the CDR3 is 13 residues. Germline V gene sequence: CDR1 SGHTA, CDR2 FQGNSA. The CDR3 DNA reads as TGTGCCAGCAGCACTCCGGGACAAGAGACCCAGTACTTC. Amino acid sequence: CASSTPGQETQYF.

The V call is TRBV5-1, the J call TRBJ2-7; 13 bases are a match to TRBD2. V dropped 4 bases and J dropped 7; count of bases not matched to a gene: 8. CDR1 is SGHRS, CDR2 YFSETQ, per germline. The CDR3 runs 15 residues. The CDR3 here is CASSNGPGLAGEQYF. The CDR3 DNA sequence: TGCGCCAGCAGCAATGGCCCGGGACTAGCGGGGGAGCAGTACTTC.

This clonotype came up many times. The CDR3 loop is CASSPLRGRSWNTEAFF. In DNA form, the CDR3 reads TGTGCCAGCAGCCCGCTCCGGGGGCGGAGTTGGAACACTGAAGCTTTCTTT. V gene TRBV5-6 combines with J gene TRBJ1-1, with a tentative D call TRBD1 (6 bases). Germline V gene lookup returns CDR1 SGHDT and CDR2 YYEEEE. The ends were cut back, 4 bases at V and 1 base at J, with 20 bases in the middle. The CDR3 extends over 17 amino acids.

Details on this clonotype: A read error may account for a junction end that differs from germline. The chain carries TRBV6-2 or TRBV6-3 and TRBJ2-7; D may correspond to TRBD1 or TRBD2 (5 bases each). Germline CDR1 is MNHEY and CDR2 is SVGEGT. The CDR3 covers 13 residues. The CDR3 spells CASSSHGTYKQYF. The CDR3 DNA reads TGTGCCAGCAGTTCCCACGGGACCTACAAGCAGTACTTC.

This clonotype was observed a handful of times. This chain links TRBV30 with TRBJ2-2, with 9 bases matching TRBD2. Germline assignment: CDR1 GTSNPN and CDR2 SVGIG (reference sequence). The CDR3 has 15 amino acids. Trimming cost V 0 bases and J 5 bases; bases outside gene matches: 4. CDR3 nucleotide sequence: TGTGCCTGGAGTGTACTTACTAGCGGGACCGGGGAGCTGTTTTTT. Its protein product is CAWSVLTSGTGELFF.

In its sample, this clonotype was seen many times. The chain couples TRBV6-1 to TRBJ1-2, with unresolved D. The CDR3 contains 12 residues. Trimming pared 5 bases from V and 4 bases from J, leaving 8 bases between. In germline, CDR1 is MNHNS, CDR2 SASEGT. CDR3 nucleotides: TGTGCCAGCAGTCCCGGGAGCTATGGCTACACCTTC. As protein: CASSPGSYGYTF.

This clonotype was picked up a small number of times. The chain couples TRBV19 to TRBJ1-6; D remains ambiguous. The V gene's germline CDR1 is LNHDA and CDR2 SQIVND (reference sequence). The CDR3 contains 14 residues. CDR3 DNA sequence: TGTGCAAGTGGTGAAAGCTCCTATAATTCACCCCTCCACTTT. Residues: CASGESSYNSPLHF.

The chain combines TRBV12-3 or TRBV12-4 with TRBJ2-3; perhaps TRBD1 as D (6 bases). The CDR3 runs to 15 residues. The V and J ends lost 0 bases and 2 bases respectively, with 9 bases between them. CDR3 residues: CASSLAQGNTDTQYF. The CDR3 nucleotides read TGTGCCAGCAGTTTAGCGCAGGGGAACACAGATACGCAGTATTTT.

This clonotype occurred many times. CDR3 amino acids: CASSRDRVGEQYF. DNA for the CDR3: TGTGCCAGCAGCAGAGACCGGGTGGGCGAGCAGTACTTC. V is TRBV2 and J is TRBJ2-7, with unresolved D. This CDR3 spans 13 amino acids. Germline V lookup: CDR1 SNHLY, CDR2 FYNNEI. Between the trimmed V and J ends, which lost 6 bases and 6 bases, there was a span of 15 bases.

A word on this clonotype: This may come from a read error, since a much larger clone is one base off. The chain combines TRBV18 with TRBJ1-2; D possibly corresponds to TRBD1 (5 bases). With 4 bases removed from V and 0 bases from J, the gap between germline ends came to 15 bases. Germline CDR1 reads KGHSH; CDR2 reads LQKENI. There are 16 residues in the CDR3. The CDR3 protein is CASSHKKTDTNYGYTF. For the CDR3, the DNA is TGTGCCAGCTCACATAAAAAGACAGACACTAACTATGGCTACACCTTC. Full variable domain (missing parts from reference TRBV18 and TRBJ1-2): NAGVMQNPRHLVRRRGQEARLRCSPMKGHSHVYWYRQLPEEGLKFMVYLQKENIIDESGMPKERFSAEFPKEGPSILRIQQVVRGDSAAYFCASSHKKTDTNYGYTFGSGTRLTVV.

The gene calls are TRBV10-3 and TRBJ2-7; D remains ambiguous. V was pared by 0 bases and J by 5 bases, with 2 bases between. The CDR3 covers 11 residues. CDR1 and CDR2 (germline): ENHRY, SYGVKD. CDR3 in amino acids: CAISESHEQYF. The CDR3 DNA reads TGTGCCATCAGTGAGTCTCACGAGCAGTACTTC.

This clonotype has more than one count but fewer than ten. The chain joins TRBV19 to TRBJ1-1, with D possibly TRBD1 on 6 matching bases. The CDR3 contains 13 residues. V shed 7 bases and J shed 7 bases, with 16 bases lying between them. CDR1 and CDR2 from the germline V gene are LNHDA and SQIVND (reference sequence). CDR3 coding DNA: TGTGCCAGTACCTCGGACAGTCTAATTGAAGCTTTCTTT. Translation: CASTSDSLIEAFF.